This note documents a single T cell receptor (beta chain) sequence. This clone was detected once. The specificity of this receptor is unknown. The sample holds no much larger clone one base away, and base qualities are not on file. From the cysteine through the phenylalanine, the CDR3 covers 14 amino acids. The entry retains the CDR3 DNA only, 42 bases that are in frame from base 1. The germline V gene yields SGHRS for CDR1 and YFSETQ for CDR2. The germline ends are 5 bases apart after V is trimmed by 1 base and J by 1 base. This entry is derived from a study of cytomegalovirus exposure and HLA in healthy donors (TCRdb year 2017). The study in broad terms: A later analysis indicated that the 100 to 150 validation repertoires were generated on the platform also employed for the 700 or so repertoires of the first cohort. In addition to the first cohort of 666 subjects, a separate validation cohort of 120 different subjects was used. The study combined high-throughput TCR immunosequencing, statistical association of individual TCRs with disease status, and machine learning to predict cytomegalovirus infection status. The aim of the study was to test whether cataloging public T cell receptors could identify signatures of past pathogen exposure. Results and caveats for the whole study, not just this receptor: In the study, around 160 TCR beta chains were listed as associated with cytomegalovirus. Most TCR sequences were seen in very few donors, while some public TCRs were found in many individuals. A later analysis found that TCRs clustered in the first cohort also tended to co-occur in the 120 validation repertoires, with approximately 94% of cluster scores above 0. A later analysis had no HLA typing for the validation cohort, so co-occurrence there was scored across all 130 or so repertoires. It was suggested by the authors that the approach could potentially be generalized to other disease states and immunological phenotypes. In vitro tests confirmed that a few of the cytomegalovirus-associated TCR beta chains recognize cytomegalovirus antigens. Cytomegalovirus status was reported to be diagnosed by the classifier with high specificity and sensitivity in both the original and validation cohorts.

The protocol used for the library was the immunoSEQ multiplex PCR assay. Turning to the authors' computational methods: To diagnose cytomegalovirus status from the catalog of TCR beta chain sequences, a statistical classification framework was built. TCRdb mirrors the immuneACCESS table, restricted to in-frame sequences. Some clones are absent from its copies; in checked studies, under half trace to an unresolved V gene, and the reason for the others is unknown. The V and J calls and clone size come from that table; D and trimming were worked out from the DNA. Recorded for this sample are some 130,000 clones; just under 85% of them occurred a single time. The ten top clones hold roughly 27% of the sample. The donors belonged to the validation cohort of approximately 130 subjects, which was separate from the roughly 670-subject first cohort.

The source of this sequence is a man between 25 and 39 years old in good health and CMV-seropositive. The sample was PBMCs. The chain is made from TRBV5-1 and TRBJ2-2, and the D gene may be TRBD2, 5 bases matching. The DNA sequence reads TGCGCCAGCAGCTTGCGGGGGAACACCGGGGAGCTGTTTTTT. Translation gives CASSLRGNTGELFF.